This T cell receptor (beta chain) is from a study of cytomegalovirus exposure and HLA in healthy donors. Germline trimming cut 5 bases from V and 2 bases from J; bases unmatched to any gene: 13. This CDR3 is 17 amino acids long. Germline V CDR1 and CDR2: MDHEN, SYDVKM. PCR used 60 Vbeta primers and 13 Jbeta primers. Using immunoSEQ multiplex PCR, the repertoire was profiled, and TCRdb retains in-frame clones only, with some absent. The sample carries some 170,000 clones, 83% recorded once. Study-wide points: Sequencing probably produced one cluster of sequence variants that were highly shared. The HLA-A and HLA-B alleles of most subjects were reportedly predicted accurately from TCR beta sequences.

With regard to this clone: Its antigen remains unknown.

Source material: PBMCs. The chain recombines TRBV28 with TRBJ1-2, with 8 bases aligning to TRBD1. The receptor's source is a man in his forties or fifties in good health and CMV-seropositive. CDR3 amino acids: CASSPSAQGARNYGYTF. The DNA for the CDR3 is TGTGCCAGCAGTCCCTCCGCCCAGGGGGCTCGCAACTATGGCTACACCTTC.